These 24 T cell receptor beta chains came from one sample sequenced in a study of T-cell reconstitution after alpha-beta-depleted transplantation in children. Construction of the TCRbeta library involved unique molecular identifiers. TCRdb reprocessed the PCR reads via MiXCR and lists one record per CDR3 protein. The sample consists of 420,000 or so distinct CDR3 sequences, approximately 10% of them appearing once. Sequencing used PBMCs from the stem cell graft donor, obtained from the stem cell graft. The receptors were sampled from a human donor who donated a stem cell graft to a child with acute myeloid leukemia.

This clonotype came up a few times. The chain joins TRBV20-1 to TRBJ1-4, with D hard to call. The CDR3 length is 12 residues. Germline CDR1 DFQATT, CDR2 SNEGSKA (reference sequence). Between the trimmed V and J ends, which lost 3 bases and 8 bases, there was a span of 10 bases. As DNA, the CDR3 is TGCAGTGCTAGGGATCCGTGGGAAAAACTGTTTTTT. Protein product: CSARDPWEKLFF.

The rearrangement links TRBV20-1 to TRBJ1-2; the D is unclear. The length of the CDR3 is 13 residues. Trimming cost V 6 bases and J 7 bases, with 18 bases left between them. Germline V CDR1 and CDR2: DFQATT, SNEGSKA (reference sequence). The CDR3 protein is CSARNIGVFGYTF. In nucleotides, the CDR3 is TGCAGTGCCCGCAATATCGGGGTTTTTGGCTACACCTTC.

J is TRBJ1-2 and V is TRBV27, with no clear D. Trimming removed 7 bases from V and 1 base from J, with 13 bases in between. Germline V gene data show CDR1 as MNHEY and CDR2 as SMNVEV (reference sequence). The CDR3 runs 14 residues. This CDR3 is CASTSIRFNYGYTF. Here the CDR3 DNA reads TGTGCCAGCACCTCAATCCGCTTTAACTATGGCTACACCTTC.

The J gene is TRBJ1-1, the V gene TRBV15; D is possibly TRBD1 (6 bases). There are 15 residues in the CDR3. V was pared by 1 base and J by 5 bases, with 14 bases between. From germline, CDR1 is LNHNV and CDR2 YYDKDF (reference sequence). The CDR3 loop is CATSRVGRGVTEAFF. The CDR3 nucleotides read TGTGCCACCAGCAGAGTGGGCAGGGGTGTGACTGAAGCTTTCTTT.

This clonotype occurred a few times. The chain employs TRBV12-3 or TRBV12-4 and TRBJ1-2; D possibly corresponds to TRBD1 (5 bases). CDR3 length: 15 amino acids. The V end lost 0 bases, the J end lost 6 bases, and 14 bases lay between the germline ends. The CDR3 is CASSLAGVAGDGYTF. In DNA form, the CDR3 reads TGTGCCAGCAGTTTAGCGGGGGTAGCCGGCGATGGCTACACCTTC.

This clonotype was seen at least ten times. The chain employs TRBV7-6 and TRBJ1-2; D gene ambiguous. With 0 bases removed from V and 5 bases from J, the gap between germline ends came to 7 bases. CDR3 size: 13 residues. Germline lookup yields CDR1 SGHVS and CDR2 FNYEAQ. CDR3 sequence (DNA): TGTGCCAGCAGCTTAGCAGGAGGGTATGGCTACACCTTC. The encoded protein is CASSLAGGYGYTF.

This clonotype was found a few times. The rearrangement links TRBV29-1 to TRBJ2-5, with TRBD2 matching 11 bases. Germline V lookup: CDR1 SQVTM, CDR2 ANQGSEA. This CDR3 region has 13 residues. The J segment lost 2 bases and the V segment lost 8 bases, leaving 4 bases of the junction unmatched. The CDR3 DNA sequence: TGCAGCTGTAGCGGGGGGGTTCAAGAGACCCAGTACTTC. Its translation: CSCSGGVQETQYF.

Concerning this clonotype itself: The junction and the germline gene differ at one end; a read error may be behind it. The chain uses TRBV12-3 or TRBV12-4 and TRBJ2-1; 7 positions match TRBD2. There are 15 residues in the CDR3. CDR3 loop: CASSLRLADHNDQFF. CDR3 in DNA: TGTGCCAGCAGTTTAAGGCTAGCGGACCACAATGACCAGTTCTTC.

The CDR3 nucleotides read TGCGCCAGCAGCCAAGACCGACAGGGTAGCTCACCCCTCCACTTT. Amino acids: CASSQDRQGSSPLHF. The rearrangement links TRBV4-1 to TRBJ1-6; TRBD1 aligns across 7 bases. The CDR3 has 15 residues. V was pared by 0 bases and J by 10 bases, with 6 bases of the junction left unmatched. Germline V CDR1 and CDR2: MGHRA, YSYEKL.

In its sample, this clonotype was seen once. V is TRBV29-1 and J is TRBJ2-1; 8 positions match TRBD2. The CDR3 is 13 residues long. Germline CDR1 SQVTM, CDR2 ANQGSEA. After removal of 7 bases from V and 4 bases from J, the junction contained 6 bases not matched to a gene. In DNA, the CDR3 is TGCAGCGCCGCGATAGCGGGATACAATGAGCAGTTCTTC. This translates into CSAAIAGYNEQFF.

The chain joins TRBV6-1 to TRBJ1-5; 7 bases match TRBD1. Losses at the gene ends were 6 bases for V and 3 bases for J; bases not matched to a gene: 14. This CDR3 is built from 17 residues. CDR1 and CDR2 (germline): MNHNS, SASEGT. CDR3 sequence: CASRTGEGPGNNQPQHF. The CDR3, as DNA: TGTGCCAGCAGAACAGGGGAGGGGCCCGGGAACAATCAGCCCCAGCATTTT.

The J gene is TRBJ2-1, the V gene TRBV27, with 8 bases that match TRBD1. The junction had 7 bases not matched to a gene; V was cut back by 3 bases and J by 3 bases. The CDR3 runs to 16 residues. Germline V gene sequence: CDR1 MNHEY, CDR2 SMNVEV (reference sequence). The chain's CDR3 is CASSFPPGQGYNEQFF. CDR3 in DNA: TGTGCCAGCAGTTTTCCCCCAGGACAGGGCTACAATGAGCAGTTCTTC.

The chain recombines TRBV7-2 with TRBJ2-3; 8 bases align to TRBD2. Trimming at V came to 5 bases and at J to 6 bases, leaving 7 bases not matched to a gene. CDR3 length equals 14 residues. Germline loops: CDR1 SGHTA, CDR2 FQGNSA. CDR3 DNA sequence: TGTGCCAGCAGCATGGGACTAGAGGTGGATACGCAGTATTTT. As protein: CASSMGLEVDTQYF.

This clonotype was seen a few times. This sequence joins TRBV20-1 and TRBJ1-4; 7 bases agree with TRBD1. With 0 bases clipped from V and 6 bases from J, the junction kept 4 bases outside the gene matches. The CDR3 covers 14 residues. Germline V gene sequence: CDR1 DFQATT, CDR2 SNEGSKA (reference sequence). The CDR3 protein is CSARDLQGDEKLFF. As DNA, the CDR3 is TGCAGTGCTAGAGATCTTCAGGGGGATGAAAAACTGTTTTTT.

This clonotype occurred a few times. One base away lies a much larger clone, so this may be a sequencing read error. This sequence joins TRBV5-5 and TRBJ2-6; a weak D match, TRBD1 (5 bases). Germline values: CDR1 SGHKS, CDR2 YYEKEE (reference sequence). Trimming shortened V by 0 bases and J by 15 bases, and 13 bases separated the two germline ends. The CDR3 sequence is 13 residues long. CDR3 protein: CASSLDQGFGLTF. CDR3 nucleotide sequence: TGTGCCAGCAGCTTGGACCAGGGATTCGGCCTGACTTTC. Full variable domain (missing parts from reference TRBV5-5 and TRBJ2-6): DAGVTQSPTHLIKTRGQQVTLRCSPISGHKSVSWYQQVLGQGPQFIFQYYEKEERGRGNFPDRFSARQFPNYSSELNVNALLLGDSALYLCASSLDQGFGLTFGAGSRLTVL.

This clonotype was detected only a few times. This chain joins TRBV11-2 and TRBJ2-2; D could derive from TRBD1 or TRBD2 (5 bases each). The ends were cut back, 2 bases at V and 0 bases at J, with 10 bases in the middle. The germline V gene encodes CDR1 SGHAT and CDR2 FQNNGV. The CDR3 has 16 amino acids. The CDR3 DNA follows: TGTGCCAGCAGCTTAATGGGACCCACGAACACCGGGGAGCTGTTTTTT. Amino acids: CASSLMGPTNTGELFF.

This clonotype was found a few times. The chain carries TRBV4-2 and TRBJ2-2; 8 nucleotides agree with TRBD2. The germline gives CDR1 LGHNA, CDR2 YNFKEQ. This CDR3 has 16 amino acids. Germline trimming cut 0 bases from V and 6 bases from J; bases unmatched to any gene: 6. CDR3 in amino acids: CASSQDGGLAPGELFF. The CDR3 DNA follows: TGTGCCAGCAGCCAAGATGGAGGACTAGCACCCGGGGAGCTGTTTTTT.

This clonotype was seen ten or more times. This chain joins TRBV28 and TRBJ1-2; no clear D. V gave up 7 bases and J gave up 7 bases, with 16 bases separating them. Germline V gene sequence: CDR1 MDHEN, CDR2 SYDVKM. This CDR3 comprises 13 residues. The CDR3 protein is CASTISPGVGYTF. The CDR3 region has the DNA TGTGCCAGCACTATATCCCCCGGGGTTGGCTACACCTTC.

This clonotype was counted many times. The DNA for the CDR3 is TGTGCCAGCAGCAGGGAGACAGATACGCAGTATTTT. Encoded protein: CASSRETDTQYF. The rearrangement uses TRBV7-2 and TRBJ2-3; D possibly corresponds to TRBD2 (5 bases). V lost 5 bases to trimming and J lost 3 bases, with 6 bases between them. Germline V gene data show CDR1 as SGHTA and CDR2 as FQGNSA. The CDR3 length is 12 residues.

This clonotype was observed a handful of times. The CDR3 loop is CASSSRSGAGANVLTF. The CDR3 nucleotides read TGTGCCAGCAGCTCGCGCTCGGGTGCGGGGGCCAACGTCCTGACTTTC. V usage is TRBV7-2 and J usage is TRBJ2-6; D unresolved. V lost 4 bases and J lost 4, with 14 bases in between. CDR1 is SGHTA, CDR2 FQGNSA, per germline. The CDR3 consists of 16 residues.

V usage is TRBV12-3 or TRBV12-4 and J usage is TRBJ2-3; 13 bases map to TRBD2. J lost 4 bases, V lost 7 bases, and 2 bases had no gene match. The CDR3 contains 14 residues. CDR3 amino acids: CASTLAGGPDTQYF. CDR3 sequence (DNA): TGTGCCAGCACACTAGCGGGAGGGCCAGATACGCAGTATTTT.

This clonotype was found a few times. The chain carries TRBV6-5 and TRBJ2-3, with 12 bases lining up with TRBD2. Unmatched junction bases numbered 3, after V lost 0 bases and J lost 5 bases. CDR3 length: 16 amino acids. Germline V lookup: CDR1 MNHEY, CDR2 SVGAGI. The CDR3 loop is CASSYSLAGGIDTQYF. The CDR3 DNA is TGTGCCAGCAGTTACTCTCTAGCGGGGGGGATAGATACGCAGTATTTT.

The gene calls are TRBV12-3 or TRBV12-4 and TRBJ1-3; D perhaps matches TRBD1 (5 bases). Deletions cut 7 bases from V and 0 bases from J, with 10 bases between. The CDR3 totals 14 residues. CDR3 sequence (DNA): TGTGCCAGCATTCCGGGACTCTCTGGAAACACCATATATTTT. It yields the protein CASIPGLSGNTIYF.

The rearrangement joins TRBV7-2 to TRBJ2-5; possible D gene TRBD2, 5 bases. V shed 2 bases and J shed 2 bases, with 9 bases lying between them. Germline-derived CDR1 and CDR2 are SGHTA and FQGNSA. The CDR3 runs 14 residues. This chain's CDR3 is CASSLHLAQETQYF. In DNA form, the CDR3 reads TGTGCCAGCAGCTTACACCTAGCTCAAGAGACCCAGTACTTC.